The 2 T cell receptor beta chains listed next were all sequenced from one sample in a study of neoadjuvant anti-PD-1 for oral cavity cancer (dated by TCRdb to about 2021). The library was built by means of the immunoSEQ multiplex PCR assay. As stored in TCRdb, this immuneACCESS dataset retains in-frame rearrangements with V and J assigned. A fraction of the clones does not appear; measured against another copy, unresolved V genes explain less than half of the discrepancy, and the remainder lacks a known reason. For this sample the table gives just over 7,000 clones, of which more than 65% were detected only once. The top ten constitute less than 3.5% of the sample. The time point label, as the study defines it: before neoadjuvant nivolumab. The specimen comprised PBMCs, sampled before nivolumab (anti-PD-1) treatment. The source is a person aged 35 to 85 with oral cavity squamous cell carcinoma.

The chain combines TRBV7-2 with TRBJ2-7; D may correspond to TRBD1 or TRBD2 (6 bases each). The CDR3 spans 15 residues. The ends were cut back, 1 base at V and 4 bases at J, with 14 bases in the middle. Germline V CDR1 and CDR2: SGHTA, FQGNSA. The CDR3 DNA sequence: TGTGCCAGCAGCTTAGTAGGGGGGCGCCTGTACGAGCAGTACTTC. Translating gives CASSLVGGRLYEQYF.

V gene TRBV2 combines with J gene TRBJ2-5; D ambiguous. The end of the DNA is better explained by TRBJ2-7, so the J call may be wrong. The CDR3 extends over 11 amino acids. The germline V gene encodes CDR1 SNHLY and CDR2 FYNNEI. This chain's CDR3 is CASSVRYEQYF. CDR3 in DNA: TGTGCCAGCAGTGTGCGCTACGAGCAGTACTTC.